This T cell receptor (beta chain) was identified in a study of T-cell reconstitution after alpha-beta-depleted transplantation in children. Using unique molecular identifiers, the investigators prepared the TCRbeta library. TCRdb processed the PCR reads anew with MiXCR; each CDR3 protein has one entry. The sample lists some 500,000 distinct CDR3 sequences, around a third seen once, with roughly 2.5% in the top ten. The germline V gene has CDR1 DFQATT and CDR2 SNEGSKA (reference sequence). With V trimmed by 0 bases and J by 4 bases, 6 bases remained unmatched. The CDR3 covers 15 residues. The starting material was PBMCs from the stem cell graft donor, obtained from the stem cell graft. The source is a human donor who donated a stem cell graft to a child with aplastic anemia. The rearrangement uses TRBV20-1 and TRBJ2-5; 9 bases map to TRBD2. The CDR3 sequence: CSARDSGSAGETQYF. CDR3 coding DNA: TGCAGTGCTAGAGATAGCGGGAGTGCTGGAGAGACCCAGTACTTC.